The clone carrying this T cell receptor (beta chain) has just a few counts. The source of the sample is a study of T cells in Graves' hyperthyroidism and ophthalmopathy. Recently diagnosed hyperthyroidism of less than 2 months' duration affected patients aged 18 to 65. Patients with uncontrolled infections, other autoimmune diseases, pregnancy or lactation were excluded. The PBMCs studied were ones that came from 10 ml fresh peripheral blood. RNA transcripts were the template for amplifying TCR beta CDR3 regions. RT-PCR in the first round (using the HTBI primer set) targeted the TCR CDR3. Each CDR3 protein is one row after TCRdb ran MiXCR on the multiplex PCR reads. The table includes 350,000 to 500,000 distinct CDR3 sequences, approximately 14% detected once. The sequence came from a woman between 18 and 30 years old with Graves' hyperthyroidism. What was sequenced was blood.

The CDR3 sequence: CASSRGQGGVNEQFF. The DNA for the CDR3 is TGCGCCAGCAGCCGAGGACAGGGGGGAGTGAATGAGCAGTTCTTC. This chain joins TRBV4-3 and TRBJ2-1; 10 nucleotides agree with TRBD1. This CDR3 is built from 15 residues. The J segment lost 7 bases and the V segment lost 4 bases, leaving 7 bases of the junction unmatched. Germline V gene sequence: CDR1 LGHNA, CDR2 YSLEER.